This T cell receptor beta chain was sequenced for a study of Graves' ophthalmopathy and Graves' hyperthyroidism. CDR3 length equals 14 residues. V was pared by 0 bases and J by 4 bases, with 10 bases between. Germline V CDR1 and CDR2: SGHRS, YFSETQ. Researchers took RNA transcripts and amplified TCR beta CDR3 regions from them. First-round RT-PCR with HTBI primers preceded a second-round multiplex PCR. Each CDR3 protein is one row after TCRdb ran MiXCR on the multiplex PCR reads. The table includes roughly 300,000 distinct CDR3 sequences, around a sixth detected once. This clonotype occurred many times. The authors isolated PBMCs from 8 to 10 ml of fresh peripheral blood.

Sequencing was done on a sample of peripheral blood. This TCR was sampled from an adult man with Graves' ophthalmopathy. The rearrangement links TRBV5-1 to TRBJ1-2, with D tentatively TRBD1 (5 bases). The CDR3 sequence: CASSLAPDTYGYTF. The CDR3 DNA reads TGCGCCAGCAGCTTGGCCCCGGACACCTATGGCTACACCTTC.